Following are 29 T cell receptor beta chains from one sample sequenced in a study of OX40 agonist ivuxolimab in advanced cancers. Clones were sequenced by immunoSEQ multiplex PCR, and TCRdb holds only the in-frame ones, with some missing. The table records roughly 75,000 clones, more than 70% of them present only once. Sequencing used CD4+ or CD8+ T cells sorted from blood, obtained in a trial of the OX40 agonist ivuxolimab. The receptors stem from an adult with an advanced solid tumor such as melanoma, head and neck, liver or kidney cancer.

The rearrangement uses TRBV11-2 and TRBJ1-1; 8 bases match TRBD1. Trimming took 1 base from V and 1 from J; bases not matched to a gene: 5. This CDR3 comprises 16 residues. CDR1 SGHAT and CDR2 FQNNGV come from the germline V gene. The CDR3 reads CASSLGPTGGNTEAFF. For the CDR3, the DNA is TGTGCCAGCAGCTTAGGTCCTACAGGGGGGAACACTGAAGCTTTCTTT.

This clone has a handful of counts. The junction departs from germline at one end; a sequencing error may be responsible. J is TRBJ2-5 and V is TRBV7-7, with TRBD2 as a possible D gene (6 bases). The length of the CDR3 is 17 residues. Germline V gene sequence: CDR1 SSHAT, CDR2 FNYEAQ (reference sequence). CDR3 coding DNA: TGTGCTAGCAGCCCCCACGAAGGTTGGGGGGTTGAAGAGACCCAGTACTTC. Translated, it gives CASSPHEGWGVEETQYF.

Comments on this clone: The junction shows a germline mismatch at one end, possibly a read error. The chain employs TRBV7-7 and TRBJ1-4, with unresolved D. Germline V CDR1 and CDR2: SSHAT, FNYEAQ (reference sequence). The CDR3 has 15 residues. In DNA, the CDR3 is TGTGCTAGCAGTCGGACGGACTCTACTAATGAAAAACTGTTTTTT. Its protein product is CASSRTDSTNEKLFF.

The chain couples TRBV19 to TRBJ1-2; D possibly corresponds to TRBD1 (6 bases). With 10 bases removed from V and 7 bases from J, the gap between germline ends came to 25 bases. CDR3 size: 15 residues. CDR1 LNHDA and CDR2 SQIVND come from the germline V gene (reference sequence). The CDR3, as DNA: TGTGCCACTCGGGAGGGGGGGAGTTATAATGCTGGCTACACCTTC. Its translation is CATREGGSYNAGYTF. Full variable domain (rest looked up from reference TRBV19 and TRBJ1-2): DGGITQSPKYLFRKEGQNVTLSCEQNLNHDAMYWYRQDPGQGLRLIYYSQIVNDFQKGDIAEGYSVSREKKESFPLTVTSAQKNPTAFYLCATREGGSYNAGYTFGSGTRLTVV.

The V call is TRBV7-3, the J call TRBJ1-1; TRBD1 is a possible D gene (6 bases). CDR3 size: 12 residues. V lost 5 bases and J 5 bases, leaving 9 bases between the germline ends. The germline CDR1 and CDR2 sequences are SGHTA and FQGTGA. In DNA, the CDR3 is TGTGCCAGCAGCGAGGGGGAGACTGAAGCTTTCTTT. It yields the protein CASSEGETEAFF.

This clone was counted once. The CDR3 DNA sequence: TGTGCCAGCAGCTTAGACATAACTGAAAAACTGTTTTTT. Translation gives CASSLDITEKLFF. The chain has TRBV6-6 and TRBJ1-4, with D unresolved. Germline V gene sequence: CDR1 MNHNY, CDR2 SVGAGI (reference sequence). There are 13 residues in the CDR3. V was trimmed by 6 bases and J by 7 bases, leaving 12 bases between them.

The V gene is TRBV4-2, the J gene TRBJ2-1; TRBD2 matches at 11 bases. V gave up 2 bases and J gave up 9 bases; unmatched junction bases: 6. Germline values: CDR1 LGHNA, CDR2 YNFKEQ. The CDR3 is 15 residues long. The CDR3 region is CASSQLSGGAAEQFF. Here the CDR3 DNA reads TGTGCCAGCAGCCAACTTAGCGGGGGGGCCGCTGAGCAGTTCTTC.

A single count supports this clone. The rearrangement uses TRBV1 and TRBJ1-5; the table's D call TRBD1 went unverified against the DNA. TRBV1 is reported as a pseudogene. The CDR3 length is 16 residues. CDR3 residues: CTSSQPEQGSNQPQHF. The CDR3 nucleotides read TGCACCAGCAGCCAACCCGAACAGGGGAGCAATCAGCCCCAGCATTTT.

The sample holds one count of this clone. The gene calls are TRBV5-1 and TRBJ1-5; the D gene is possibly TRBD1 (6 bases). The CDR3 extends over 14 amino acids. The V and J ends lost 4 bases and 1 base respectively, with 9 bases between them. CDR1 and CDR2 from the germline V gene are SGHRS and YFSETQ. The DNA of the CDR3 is TGCGCCAGCAGCCCCGGACAGAGCAATCAGCCCCAGCATTTT. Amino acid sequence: CASSPGQSNQPQHF.

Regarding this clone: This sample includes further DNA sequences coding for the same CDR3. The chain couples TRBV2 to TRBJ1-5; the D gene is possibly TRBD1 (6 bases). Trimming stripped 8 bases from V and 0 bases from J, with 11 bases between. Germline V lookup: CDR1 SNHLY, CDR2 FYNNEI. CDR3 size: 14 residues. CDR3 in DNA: TGTGCCAGCGGTCACAGGGATAGCAATCAGCCCCAGCATTTT. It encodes CASGHRDSNQPQHF.

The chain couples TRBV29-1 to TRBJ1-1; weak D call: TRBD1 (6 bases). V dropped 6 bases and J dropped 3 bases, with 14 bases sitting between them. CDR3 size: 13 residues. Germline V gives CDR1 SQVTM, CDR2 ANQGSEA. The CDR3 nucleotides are TGCAGCGTGCTGACAGGCGGATACACTGAAGCTTTCTTT. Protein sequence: CSVLTGGYTEAFF.

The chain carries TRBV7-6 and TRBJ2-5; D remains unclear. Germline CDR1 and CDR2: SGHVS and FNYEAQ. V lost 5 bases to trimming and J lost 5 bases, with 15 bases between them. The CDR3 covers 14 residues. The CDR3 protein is CASSPPEERETQYF. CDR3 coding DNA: TGTGCCAGCAGCCCCCCTGAAGAGAGGGAGACCCAGTACTTC. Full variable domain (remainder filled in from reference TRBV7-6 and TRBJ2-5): GAGVSQSPRYKVTKRGQDVALRCDPISGHVSLYWYRQALGQGPEFLTYFNYEAQQDKSGLPNDRFSAERPEGSISTLTIQRTEQRDSAMYRCASSPPEERETQYFGPGTRLLVL.

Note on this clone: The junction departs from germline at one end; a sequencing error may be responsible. CDR3 in amino acids: CASSQDRTTRGLF. The CDR3 region has the DNA TGCGCCAGCAGCCAAGATCGGACCACCCGGGGATTGTTT. The chain employs TRBV4-1 and TRBJ1-1; D not certain. Per germline, CDR1 MGHRA and CDR2 YSYEKL. This CDR3 contains 13 residues.

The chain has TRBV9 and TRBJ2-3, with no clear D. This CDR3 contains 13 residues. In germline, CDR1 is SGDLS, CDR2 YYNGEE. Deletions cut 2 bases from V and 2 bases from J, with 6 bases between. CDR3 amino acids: CASSVFSTDTQYF. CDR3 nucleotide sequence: TGTGCCAGCAGCGTGTTCTCCACAGATACGCAGTATTTT.

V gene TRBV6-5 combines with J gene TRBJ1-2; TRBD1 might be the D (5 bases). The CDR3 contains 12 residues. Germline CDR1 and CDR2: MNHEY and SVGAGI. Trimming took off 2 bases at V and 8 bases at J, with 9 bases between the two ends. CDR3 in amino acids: CASSYQGIGYTF. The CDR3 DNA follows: TGTGCCAGCAGTTACCAGGGTATCGGCTACACCTTC.

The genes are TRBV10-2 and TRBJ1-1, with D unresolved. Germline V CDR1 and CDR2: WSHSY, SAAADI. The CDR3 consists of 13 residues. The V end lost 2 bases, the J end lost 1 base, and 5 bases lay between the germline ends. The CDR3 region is CASSEVGNTEAFF. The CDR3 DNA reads TGCGCCAGCAGTGAGGTGGGGAACACTGAAGCTTTCTTT.

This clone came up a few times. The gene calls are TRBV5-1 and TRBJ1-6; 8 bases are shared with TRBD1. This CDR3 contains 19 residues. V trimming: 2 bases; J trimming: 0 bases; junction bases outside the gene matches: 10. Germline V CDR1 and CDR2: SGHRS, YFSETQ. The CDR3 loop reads CASSLRGQALSSYNSPLHF. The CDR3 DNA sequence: TGCGCCAGCAGCTTACGGGGACAGGCGCTCAGCTCCTATAATTCACCCCTCCACTTT.

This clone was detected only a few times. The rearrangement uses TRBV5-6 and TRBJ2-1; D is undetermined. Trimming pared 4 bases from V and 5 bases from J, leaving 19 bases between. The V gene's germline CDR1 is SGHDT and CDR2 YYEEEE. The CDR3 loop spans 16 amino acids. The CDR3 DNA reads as TGTGCCAGCAGCAATGCCTTCATAGGTGACGACAATGAGCAGTTCTTC. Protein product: CASSNAFIGDDNEQFF.

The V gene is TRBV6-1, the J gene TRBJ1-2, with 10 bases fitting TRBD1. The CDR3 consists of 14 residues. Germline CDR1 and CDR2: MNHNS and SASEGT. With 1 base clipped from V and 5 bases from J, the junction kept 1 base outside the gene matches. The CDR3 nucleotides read TGTGCCAGCAGTGAAGGACAGGGGGCGTATGGCTACACCTTC. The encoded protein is CASSEGQGAYGYTF.

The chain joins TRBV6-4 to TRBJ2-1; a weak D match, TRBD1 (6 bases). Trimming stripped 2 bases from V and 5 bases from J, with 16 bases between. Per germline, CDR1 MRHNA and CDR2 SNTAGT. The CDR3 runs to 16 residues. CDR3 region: CASSDNRQARHNEQFF. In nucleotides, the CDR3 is TGTGCCAGCAGTGACAATAGACAGGCCCGCCACAATGAGCAGTTCTTC.

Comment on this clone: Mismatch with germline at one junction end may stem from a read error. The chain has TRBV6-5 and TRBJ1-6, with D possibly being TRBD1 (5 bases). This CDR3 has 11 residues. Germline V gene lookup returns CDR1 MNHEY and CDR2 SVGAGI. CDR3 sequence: CASSYSTGLQF. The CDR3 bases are TGTGCCAGCAGTTACTCCACAGGACTTCAGTTT.

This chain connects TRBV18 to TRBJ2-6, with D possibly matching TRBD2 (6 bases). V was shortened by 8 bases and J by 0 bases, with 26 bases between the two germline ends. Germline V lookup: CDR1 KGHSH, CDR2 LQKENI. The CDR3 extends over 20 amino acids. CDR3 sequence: CASAQIGTLFPLSGANVLTF. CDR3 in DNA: TGTGCCAGCGCTCAAATAGGGACTCTATTTCCCCTCTCTGGGGCCAACGTCCTGACTTTC.

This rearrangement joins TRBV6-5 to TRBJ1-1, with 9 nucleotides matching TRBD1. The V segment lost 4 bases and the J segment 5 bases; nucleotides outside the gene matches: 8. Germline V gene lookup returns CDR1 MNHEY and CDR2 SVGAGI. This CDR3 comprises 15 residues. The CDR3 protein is CASSSGTGWATEAFF. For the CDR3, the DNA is TGTGCCAGCAGTTCCGGGACAGGGTGGGCAACTGAAGCTTTCTTT.

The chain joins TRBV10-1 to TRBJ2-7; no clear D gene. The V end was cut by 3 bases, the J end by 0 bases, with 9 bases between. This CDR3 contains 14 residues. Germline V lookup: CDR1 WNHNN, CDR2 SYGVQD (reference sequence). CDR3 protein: CASSDGSSSYEQYF. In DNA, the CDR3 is TGCGCCAGCAGTGACGGGTCGAGCTCCTACGAGCAGTACTTC.

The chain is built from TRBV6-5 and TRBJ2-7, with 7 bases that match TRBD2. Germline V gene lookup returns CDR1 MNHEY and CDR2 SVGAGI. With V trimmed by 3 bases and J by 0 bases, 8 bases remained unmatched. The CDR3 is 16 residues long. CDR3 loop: CASSYDFGGSSYEQYF. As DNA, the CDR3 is TGTGCCAGCAGTTATGATTTTGGCGGGAGCTCCTACGAGCAGTACTTC.

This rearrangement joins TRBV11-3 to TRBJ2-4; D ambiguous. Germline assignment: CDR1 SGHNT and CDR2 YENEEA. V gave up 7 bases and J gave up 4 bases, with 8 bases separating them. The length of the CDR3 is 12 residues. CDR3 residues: CASKDQKNIQYF. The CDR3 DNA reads TGTGCCAGCAAAGACCAAAAAAACATTCAGTACTTC.

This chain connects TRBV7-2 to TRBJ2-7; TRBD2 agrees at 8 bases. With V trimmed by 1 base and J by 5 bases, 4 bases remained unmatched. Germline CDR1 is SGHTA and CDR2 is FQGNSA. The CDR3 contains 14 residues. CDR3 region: CASSLVGLGNEQYF. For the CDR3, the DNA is TGTGCCAGCAGCTTAGTGGGACTAGGGAACGAGCAGTACTTC.

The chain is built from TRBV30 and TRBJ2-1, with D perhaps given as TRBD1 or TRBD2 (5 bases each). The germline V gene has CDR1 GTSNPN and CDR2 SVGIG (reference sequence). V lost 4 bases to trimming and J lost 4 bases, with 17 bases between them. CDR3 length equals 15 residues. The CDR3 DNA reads TGTGCCTGGACGAGAGGGGATTTTGGTTACAATGAGCAGTTCTTC. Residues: CAWTRGDFGYNEQFF.

The CDR3 sequence is CASSPIDRGITEAFF. For the CDR3, the DNA is TGTGCCAGCAGCCCTATAGACAGGGGGATTACTGAAGCTTTCTTT. The V gene is TRBV14, the J gene TRBJ1-1; TRBD1 aligns across 9 bases. The V and J ends lost 4 bases and 5 bases, in that order; junction bases with no gene match: 8. The CDR3 runs 15 residues. In germline, CDR1 is SGHDN, CDR2 FVKESK. The variable domain in full, with the rest retrieved from reference TRBV14 and TRBJ1-1, is EAGVTQFPSHSVIEKGQTVTLRCDPISGHDNLYWYRRVMGKEIKFLLHFVKESKQDESGMPNNRFLAERTGGTYSTLKVQPAELEDSGVYFCASSPIDRGITEAFFGQGTRLTVV.